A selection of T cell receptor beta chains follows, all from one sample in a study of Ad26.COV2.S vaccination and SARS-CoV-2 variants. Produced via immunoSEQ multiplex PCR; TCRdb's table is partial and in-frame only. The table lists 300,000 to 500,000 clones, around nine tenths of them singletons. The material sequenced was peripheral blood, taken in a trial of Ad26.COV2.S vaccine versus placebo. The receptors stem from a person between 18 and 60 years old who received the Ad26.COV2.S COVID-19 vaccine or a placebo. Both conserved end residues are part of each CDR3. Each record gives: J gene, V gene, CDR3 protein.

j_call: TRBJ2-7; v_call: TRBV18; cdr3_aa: CASSDGYEQYF
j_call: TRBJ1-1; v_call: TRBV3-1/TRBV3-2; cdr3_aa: CASSHNPTGTNTEAFF
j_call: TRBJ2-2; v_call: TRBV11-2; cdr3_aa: CASSWGLTGGELFF
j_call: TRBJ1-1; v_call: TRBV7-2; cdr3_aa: CASSHRGDRAFF
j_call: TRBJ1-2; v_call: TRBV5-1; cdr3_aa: CASSLNLRGYTF
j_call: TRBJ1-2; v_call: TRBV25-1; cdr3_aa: CASRGFHYGYTF
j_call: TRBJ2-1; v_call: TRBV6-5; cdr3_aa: CASSPYREGEQFF
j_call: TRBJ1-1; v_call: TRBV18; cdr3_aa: CASSAKAGGAYDTEAFF
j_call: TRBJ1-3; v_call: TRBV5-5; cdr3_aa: CASSPTGTKRNTIYF
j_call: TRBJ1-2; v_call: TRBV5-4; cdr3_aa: CASSLGTGTFGYTF
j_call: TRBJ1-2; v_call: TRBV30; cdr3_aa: CAWSKSGHNYGYTF
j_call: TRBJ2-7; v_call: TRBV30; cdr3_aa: CACSSGSGGSEQYF
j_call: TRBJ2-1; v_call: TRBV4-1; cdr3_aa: CASSQSGLAGGREQFF
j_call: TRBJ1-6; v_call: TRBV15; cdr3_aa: CATSRDTGGSPLHF